This record concerns one T cell receptor beta chain sequence. Its matching antigen is unknown. In nominal health when sampled, donors likely had unrecorded immune exposures nonetheless. This entry is derived from a study of cytomegalovirus exposure and HLA in healthy donors. Study-wide context: Under 85% of some 390 genotyped donors fell in the Caucasian-associated ancestry cluster.

The PCR was carried out with 60 Vbeta primers and 13 Jbeta primers. TCRdb keeps only in-frame clones here, not all; method: immunoSEQ multiplex PCR. The table has about 55,000 clones, 65% to 80% seen once. General observations from the study: A missense DCLRE1C variant was associated with V- and J-gene trimming of TCR beta chains in a later analysis, and an independent cohort replicated the association. Several of the most significant clusters appeared linked to common viral pathogens, based on a later analysis.

The sample consisted of PBMCs. The TCR was taken from a man aged 35 to 55 in good health and CMV-seropositive.

The CDR3 DNA reads as TGTGCTAGTGGTTTGAAGGGGACAGGGAGCAATCAGCCCCAGCATTTT. Translation: CASGLKGTGSNQPQHF. The gene calls are TRBV12-5 and TRBJ1-5; TRBD1 matches 9 bases. This CDR3 is built from 16 residues. Losses at the gene ends were 2 bases for V and 1 base for J; bases not matched to a gene: 3. Looked up from germline, CDR1 is LGHNT and CDR2 is FRNRAP.